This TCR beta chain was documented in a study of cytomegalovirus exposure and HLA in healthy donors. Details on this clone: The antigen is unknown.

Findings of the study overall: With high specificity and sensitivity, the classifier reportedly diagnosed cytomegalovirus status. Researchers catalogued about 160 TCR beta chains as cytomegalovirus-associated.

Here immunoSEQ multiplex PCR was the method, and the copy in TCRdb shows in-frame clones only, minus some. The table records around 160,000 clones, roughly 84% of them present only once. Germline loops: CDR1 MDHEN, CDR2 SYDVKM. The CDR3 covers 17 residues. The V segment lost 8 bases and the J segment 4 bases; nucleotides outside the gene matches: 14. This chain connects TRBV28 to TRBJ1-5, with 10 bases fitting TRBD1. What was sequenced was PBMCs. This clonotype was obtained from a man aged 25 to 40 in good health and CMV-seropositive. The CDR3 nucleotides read TGTGCCAGCGGCATTCCGGGACAGGGGTATCTAAATCAGCCCCAGCATTTT. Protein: CASGIPGQGYLNQPQHF.